This T cell receptor (beta chain) was profiled in a study of memory CD4+ T cells and cytomegalovirus serostatus. Study details: This sample comes from healthy Belgian adults, 9 CMV seropositive, 20 to 25 seronegative. Overall study results and limits: CD4+ memory repertoires contained about 40% of the 164 reported CMV TCRbeta sequences.

Original analysis: Out-of-frame sequences were removed, leaving 2,000,000 or so distinct TCRbeta sequences. Generated by immunoSEQ multiplex PCR, the TCRdb table keeps only in-frame clones and is missing some. The DNA gave D and trimming, while V, J and clone size come from that table. This table has roughly 48,000 clones, more than 70% appearing once. Concerning this clone itself: Antigen: not known.

The sort gate was single viable CD3+CD4+CD8-CD45RO+ cells for memory CD4+ T cells. From germline, CDR1 is SGHAT and CDR2 FQNNGV. V lost 5 bases and J 5 bases, leaving 18 bases between the germline ends. The CDR3 extends over 15 amino acids. The clonotype comes from an adult in good health and CMV-seropositive. The chain recombines TRBV11-2 with TRBJ2-5; D may be TRBD1 or TRBD2 (7 bases each). The material sequenced was memory CD4+ T cells from blood. CDR3 loop: CASSLGRQGGETQYF. CDR3 DNA: TGTGCCAGCAGCCTAGGACGACAGGGAGGGGAGACCCAGTACTTC.